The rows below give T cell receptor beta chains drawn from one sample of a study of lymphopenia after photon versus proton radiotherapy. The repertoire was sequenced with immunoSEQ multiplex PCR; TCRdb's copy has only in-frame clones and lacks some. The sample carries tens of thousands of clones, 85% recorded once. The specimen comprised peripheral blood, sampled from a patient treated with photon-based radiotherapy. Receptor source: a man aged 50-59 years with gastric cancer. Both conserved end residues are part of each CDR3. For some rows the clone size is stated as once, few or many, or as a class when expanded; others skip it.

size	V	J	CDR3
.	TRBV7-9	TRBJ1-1	CASSYSDPRGNTEAFF
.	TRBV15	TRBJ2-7	CATSRIRDFDEQYF
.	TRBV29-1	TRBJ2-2	CSVSASGRAGELFF
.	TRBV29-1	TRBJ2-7	CSATRPGLASGEQYF
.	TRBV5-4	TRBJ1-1	CASSHPGRDTEAFF
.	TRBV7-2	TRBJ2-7	CASLTPSSYEQYF
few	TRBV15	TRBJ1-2	CATSPGYNYGYTF
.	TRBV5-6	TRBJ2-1	CASRLRDFLNEQFF
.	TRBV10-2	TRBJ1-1	CATRSGHLNTEAFF
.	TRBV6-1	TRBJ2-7	CASTVAYEQYF
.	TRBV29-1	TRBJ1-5	CSVGGHGSDQPQHF
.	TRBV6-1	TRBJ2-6	CASSVQGASGANVLTF
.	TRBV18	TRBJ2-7	CASSRDSPYEQYF
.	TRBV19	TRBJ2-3	CASSIDLAGADTQYF
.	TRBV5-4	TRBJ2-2	CASSPRTSGSTGELFF
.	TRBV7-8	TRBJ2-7	CASSYDGTGGSREQYF
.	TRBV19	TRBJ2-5	CASSMPAQETQYF
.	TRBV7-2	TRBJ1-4	CASSSKTGDNEKLFF
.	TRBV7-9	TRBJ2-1	CAQPLAGDYNEQFF
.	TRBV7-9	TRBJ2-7	CASSPDQYEQYF
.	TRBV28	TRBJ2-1	CASSLTSGSQEQFF
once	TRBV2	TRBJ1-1	CASNVGGQKNTEAFF
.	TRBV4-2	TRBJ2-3	CASSQDWGLFGDTQYF
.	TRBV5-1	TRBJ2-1	CASRTQGYNEQFF
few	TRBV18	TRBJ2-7	CASSPEAGGPDEQYF
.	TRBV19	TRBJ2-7	CASRSLAGTYEQYF
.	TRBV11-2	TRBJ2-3	CASRRGGIKLTDTQYF
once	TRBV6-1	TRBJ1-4	CASSVTGLEKLFF
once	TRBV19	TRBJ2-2	CASSMQDRRNTGELFF
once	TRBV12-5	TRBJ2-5	CASGPGTFETQYF
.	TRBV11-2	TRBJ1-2	CASSPIRQGYGYTF
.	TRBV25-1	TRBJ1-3	CASSEEQGGSGNTIYF
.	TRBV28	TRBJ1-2	CATTRGGAVGYGYTF
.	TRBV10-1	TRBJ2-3	CASSAASGGSDTQYF
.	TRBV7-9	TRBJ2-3	CASSLEVGGVTDTQYF
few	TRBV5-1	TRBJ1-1	CASSLASGHTEAFF
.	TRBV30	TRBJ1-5	CAWSRGAAASNQPQHF
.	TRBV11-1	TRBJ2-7	CASSPRPTYEQYF
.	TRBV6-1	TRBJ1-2	CASVRQLYGYTF
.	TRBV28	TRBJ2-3	CASSLLLVGEVPPDTQYF
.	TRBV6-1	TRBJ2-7	CASGRTRVAYEQYF
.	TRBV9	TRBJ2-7	CASSVASAGREQYF
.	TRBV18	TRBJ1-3	CASSPPTGVRNTIYF
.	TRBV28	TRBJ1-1	CASSPTGTGGYTEAFF